These 13 T cell receptor beta chains share one sample of origin, sequenced in a study of blood T cell repertoires in COVID-19. The protocol was immunoSEQ multiplex PCR, while the TCRdb copy is restricted to in-frame clones and leaves out a portion. Among a few hundred thousand clones listed, roughly 86% were seen once. Material for sequencing was PBMCs or T cells enriched from blood (not recorded which). The receptors stem from a man aged 35-49 years in a cohort exposed to, infected with or recovered from COVID-19 (not recorded which).

This chain joins TRBV10-3 and TRBJ2-1; TRBD2 agrees at 14 bases. With 7 bases clipped from V and 8 bases from J, the junction kept 4 bases outside the gene matches. CDR3 size: 14 residues. Germline V gives CDR1 ENHRY, CDR2 SYGVKD. CDR3 loop: CAIKGTSGSDEQFF. As DNA, the CDR3 is TGTGCCATCAAGGGGACTAGCGGGAGTGATGAGCAGTTCTTC.

This rearrangement joins TRBV28 to TRBJ2-7; 11 nucleotides line up with TRBD1. CDR1 and CDR2 (germline): MDHEN, SYDVKM. V shed 5 bases, J shed 7 bases, and the junction held 10 bases outside the gene matches. The CDR3 has 15 amino acids. The chain's CDR3 is CASSPGQGASREQYF. The CDR3 nucleotides read TGTGCCAGCAGTCCTGGACAGGGGGCCTCCAGGGAGCAGTACTTC. Full variable domain (rest looked up from reference TRBV28 and TRBJ2-7): DVKVTQSSRYLVKRTGEKVFLECVQDMDHENMFWYRQDPGLGLRLIYFSYDVKMKEKGDIPEGYSVSREKKERFSLILESASTNQTSMYLCASSPGQGASREQYFGPGTRLTVT.

The chain is built from TRBV27 and TRBJ1-5, with no clear D. This CDR3 has 15 amino acids. Between the trimmed V and J ends, which lost 6 bases and 2 bases, there was a span of 14 bases. Germline values: CDR1 MNHEY, CDR2 SMNVEV (reference sequence). The CDR3 loop reads CASSRTGYGNQPQHF. The CDR3 DNA reads as TGTGCCAGCAGCCGGACTGGGTATGGCAATCAGCCCCAGCATTTT.

The rearrangement uses TRBV4-2 and TRBJ2-5, with 7 bases aligning to TRBD2. Germline V gene lookup returns CDR1 LGHNA and CDR2 YNFKEQ. There are 17 residues in the CDR3. Unmatched junction bases numbered 9, after V lost 0 bases and J lost 2 bases. CDR3 protein: CASSQDGAGGRQETQYF. In DNA form, the CDR3 reads TGTGCCAGCAGCCAAGACGGTGCCGGGGGGAGGCAAGAGACCCAGTACTTC.

This clone was seen only a few times. J is TRBJ1-1 and V is TRBV19; no firm D call. The CDR3 totals 11 residues. Germline values: CDR1 LNHDA, CDR2 SQIVND (reference sequence). Trimming cost V 9 bases and J 9 bases, with 14 bases left between them. DNA for the CDR3: TGTGCCAGCCTTCGAGGGAGGCAAGCTTTCTTT. Protein sequence: CASLRGRQAFF. Variable domain in full (rest from reference TRBV19 and TRBJ1-1): DGGITQSPKYLFRKEGQNVTLSCEQNLNHDAMYWYRQDPGQGLRLIYYSQIVNDFQKGDIAEGYSVSREKKESFPLTVTSAQKNPTAFYLCASLRGRQAFFGQGTRLTVV.

This clone was picked up a small number of times. The CDR3 loop reads CASSGQGGPGNTIYF. The DNA for the CDR3 is TGCGCCAGCAGCGGACAGGGAGGACCTGGAAACACCATATATTTT. The rearrangement uses TRBV5-1 and TRBJ1-3; 8 bases are a match to TRBD1. With 4 bases clipped from V and 2 bases from J, the junction kept 5 bases outside the gene matches. CDR1 and CDR2 (germline): SGHRS, YFSETQ. CDR3 length: 15 amino acids.

V gene TRBV10-3 combines with J gene TRBJ1-1; TRBD1 matches at 7 bases. The germline gives CDR1 ENHRY, CDR2 SYGVKD. V trimming: 6 bases; J trimming: 1 base; junction bases outside the gene matches: 2. CDR3 size: 13 residues. The DNA for the CDR3 is TGTGCCATCAGGACAGGGAAGAACACTGAAGCTTTCTTT. Protein sequence: CAIRTGKNTEAFF.

The rearrangement joins TRBV18 to TRBJ2-3, with 14 bases aligning to TRBD2. J lost 5 bases, V lost 2 bases, and 9 bases had no gene match. The CDR3 spans 18 residues. Germline V gives CDR1 KGHSH, CDR2 LQKENI. CDR3 loop: CASSPGTSGREIIDTQYF. The CDR3 DNA sequence: TGTGCCAGCTCACCAGGGACTAGCGGGAGAGAGATTATAGATACGCAGTATTTT.

CDR3 protein: CASSYPGQPQHF. In DNA form, the CDR3 reads TGCGCCAGCAGCTACCCAGGTCAGCCCCAGCATTTT. V usage is TRBV4-1 and J usage is TRBJ1-5; D is undetermined. This CDR3 comprises 12 residues. Germline loops: CDR1 MGHRA, CDR2 YSYEKL. The germline V and J ends were trimmed by 5 bases and 6 bases, with 8 bases remaining between them.

CDR3 DNA: TGTGCCAGCAGCTTAGGCATGGCTGAAGAGACCCAGTACTTC. It is translated as CASSLGMAEETQYF. The V and J genes are TRBV7-3 and TRBJ2-5; D unresolved. Germline CDR1 is SGHTA and CDR2 is FQGTGA. This CDR3 is 14 amino acids long. The ends were cut back, 2 bases at V and 3 bases at J, with 10 bases in the middle.

This chain joins TRBV10-3 and TRBJ2-1; 8 bases are shared with TRBD2. CDR3 length: 15 residues. Germline V gene sequence: CDR1 ENHRY, CDR2 SYGVKD. The J segment lost 3 bases and the V segment lost 6 bases, leaving 7 bases of the junction unmatched. The CDR3 DNA follows: TGTGCCATCAGGGCCGGGGGGGCCGGCTACAATGAGCAGTTCTTC. Encoded protein: CAIRAGGAGYNEQFF.

Concerning this clone: This sample also contains other DNA sequences that code for the same CDR3. The V gene is TRBV5-1, the J gene TRBJ2-1, with D tentatively TRBD2 (5 bases). This CDR3 contains 15 residues. Trimming removed 2 bases at V and 1 base at J, with 10 bases between. CDR1 SGHRS and CDR2 YFSETQ come from the germline V gene. The chain's CDR3 is CASSLGLASYNEQFF. In nucleotides, the CDR3 is TGCGCCAGCAGCTTAGGGCTAGCATCCTACAATGAGCAGTTCTTC.

This clone was observed many times. V usage is TRBV2 and J usage is TRBJ2-2, with 9 bases that match TRBD1. V lost 2 bases, J lost 6 bases, and 10 bases stayed unmatched. The CDR3 length is 17 residues. Germline values: CDR1 SNHLY, CDR2 FYNNEI. The CDR3 sequence: CASSEWGDRAVAGELFF. The CDR3 region has the DNA TGTGCCAGCAGTGAATGGGGGGACAGGGCTGTAGCCGGGGAGCTGTTTTTT. The entire variable domain, with the rest obtained from reference TRBV2 and TRBJ2-2, is as follows: EPEVTQTPSHQVTQMGQEVILRCVPISNHLYFYWYRQILGQKVEFLVSFYNNEISEKSEIFDDQFSVERPDGSNFTLKIRSTKLEDSAMYFCASSEWGDRAVAGELFFGEGSRLTVL.